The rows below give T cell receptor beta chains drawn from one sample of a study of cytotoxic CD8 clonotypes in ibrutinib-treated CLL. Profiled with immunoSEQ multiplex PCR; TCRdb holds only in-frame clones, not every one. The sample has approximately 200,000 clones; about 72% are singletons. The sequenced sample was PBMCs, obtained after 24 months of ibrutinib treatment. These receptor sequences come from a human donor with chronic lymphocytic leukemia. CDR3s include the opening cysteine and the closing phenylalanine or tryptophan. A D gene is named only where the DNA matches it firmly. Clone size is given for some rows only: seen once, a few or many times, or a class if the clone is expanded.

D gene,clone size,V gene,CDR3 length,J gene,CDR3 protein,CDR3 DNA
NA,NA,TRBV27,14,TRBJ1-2,CASRYAAGNYGYTF,TGTGCCAGCAGATATGCGGCAGGGAACTATGGCTACACCTTC
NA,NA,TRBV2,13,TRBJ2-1,CASSDLRHNEQFF,TGTGCCAGCAGTGATCTGAGACACAATGAGCAGTTCTTC
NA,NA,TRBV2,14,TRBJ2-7,CASEEGTPAYEQYF,TGTGCCAGCGAAGAAGGGACTCCGGCCTACGAGCAGTACTTC
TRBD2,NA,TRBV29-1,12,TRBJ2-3,CSVDSSGDTQYF,TGCAGCGTTGATTCTAGCGGGGATACGCAGTATTTT
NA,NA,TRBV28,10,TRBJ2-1,CASSYSEQFF,TGTGCCAGCAGTTACTCGGAGCAGTTCTTC
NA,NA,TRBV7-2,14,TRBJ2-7,CASSPGTIPYEQYF,TGTGCCAGCAGCCCCGGGACCATTCCCTACGAGCAGTACTTC
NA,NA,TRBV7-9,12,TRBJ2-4,CASSLGAGHKYF,TGTGCCAGCAGCTTAGGTGCGGGACACAAGTACTTC
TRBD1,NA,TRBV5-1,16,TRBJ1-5,CASSPLGQNSNQPQHF,TGCGCCAGCAGTCCCTTGGGACAGAATAGCAATCAGCCCCAGCATTTT
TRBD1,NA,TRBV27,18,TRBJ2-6,CASTLLGQGYSGANVLTF,TGTGCCAGCACCCTACTTGGACAGGGATACTCTGGGGCCAACGTCCTGACTTTC
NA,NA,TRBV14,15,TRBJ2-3,CASSQTPGDTGTQYF,TGTGCCAGCAGCCAAACACCTGGGGACACGGGTACGCAGTATTTT
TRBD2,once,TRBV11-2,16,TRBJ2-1,CASSLWAGGRGNEQFF,TGTGCCAGCAGCTTATGGGCGGGAGGGCGCGGTAATGAGCAGTTCTTC
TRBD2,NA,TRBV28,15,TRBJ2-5,CASSTGGAAGETQYF,TGTGCCAGCAGTACGGGGGGGGCGGCTGGAGAGACCCAGTACTTC
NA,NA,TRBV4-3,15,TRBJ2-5,CASSQLGPSGETQYF,TGCGCCAGCAGCCAATTGGGGCCCTCCGGAGAGACCCAGTACTTC
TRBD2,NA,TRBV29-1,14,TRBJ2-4,CSVRAGGAKNIQYF,TGCAGCGTTAGAGCGGGAGGGGCCAAAAACATTCAGTACTTC
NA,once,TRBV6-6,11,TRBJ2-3,CASRRTDTQYF,TGTGCCAGCAGGCGCACAGATACGCAGTATTTT
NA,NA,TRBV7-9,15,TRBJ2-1,CASSPAQDRFNEQFF,TGTGCCAGCAGCCCCGCCCAAGACAGGTTTAATGAGCAGTTCTTC
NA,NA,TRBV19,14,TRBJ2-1,CASSKTPTYNEQFF,TGTGCCAGTAGTAAGACTCCTACCTACAATGAGCAGTTCTTC
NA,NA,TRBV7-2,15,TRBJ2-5,CASSRGGRLSETQYF,TGTGCCAGCAGCAGAGGCGGAAGGTTGTCGGAGACCCAGTACTTC
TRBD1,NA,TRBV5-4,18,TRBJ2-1,CASSTPPVTGKPYNEQFF,TGTGCCAGCAGCACGCCTCCCGTGACAGGGAAACCCTACAATGAGCAGTTCTTC
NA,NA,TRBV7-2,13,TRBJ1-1,CASSLGVTDGAFF,TGTGCCAGCAGCTTAGGGGTAACCGACGGAGCTTTCTTT
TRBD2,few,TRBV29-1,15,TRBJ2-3,CSVIVAGGPTDTQYF,TGCAGCGTTATAGTAGCGGGAGGGCCCACAGATACGCAGTATTTT
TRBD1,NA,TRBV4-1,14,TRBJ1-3,CASSLETGGNTIYF,TGCGCCAGCAGCCTCGAGACAGGGGGAAACACCATATATTTT
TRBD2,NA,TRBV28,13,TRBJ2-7,CASSSLAGDPQYF,TGTGCCAGCAGTTCACTAGCGGGAGACCCCCAGTACTTC
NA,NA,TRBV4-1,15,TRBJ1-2,CASSQAALQGRGYTF,TGCGCCAGCAGCCAAGCAGCGCTGCAGGGGCGAGGCTACACCTTC
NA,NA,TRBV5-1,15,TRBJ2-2,CASSSSGAEAGELFF,TGCGCCAGCAGCTCTTCGGGGGCGGAAGCCGGGGAGCTGTTTTTT
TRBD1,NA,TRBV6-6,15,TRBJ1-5,CASSQDRGSLQPQHF,TGTGCCAGCAGTCAGGACAGGGGGTCACTTCAGCCCCAGCATTTT
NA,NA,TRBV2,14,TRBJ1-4,CASSLGVMPEKLFF,TGTGCCAGCAGTCTAGGCGTTATGCCGGAAAAACTGTTTTTT
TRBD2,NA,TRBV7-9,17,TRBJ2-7,CASSSPGLAGGAYEQYF,TGTGCCAGCAGCTCGCCGGGACTAGCGGGAGGAGCCTACGAGCAGTACTTC
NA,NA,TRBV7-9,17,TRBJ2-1,CASSLSLSAGAYNEQFF,TGTGCCAGCAGCTTAAGTCTATCGGCAGGGGCCTACAATGAGCAGTTCTTC
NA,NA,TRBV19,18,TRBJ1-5,CASTPSSGGRPLNQPQHF,TGTGCCAGTACTCCCTCGTCCGGGGGCCGACCACTAAATCAGCCCCAGCATTTT
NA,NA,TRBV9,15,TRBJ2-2,CASSVLSINTGELFF,TGTGCCAGCAGCGTATTGTCTATCAACACCGGGGAGCTGTTTTTT
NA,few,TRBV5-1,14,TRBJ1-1,CASSLEGGETEAFF,TGCGCCAGCAGCTTGGAAGGGGGAGAGACTGAAGCTTTCTTT
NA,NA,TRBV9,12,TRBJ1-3,CASSVGDGHIYF,TGTGCCAGCAGCGTAGGGGACGGTCACATATATTTT
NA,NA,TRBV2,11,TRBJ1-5,CASSVRATFHF,TGTGCCAGCAGTGTAAGGGCGACCTTCCATTTT
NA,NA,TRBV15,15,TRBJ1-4,CATSRVRGAGEKLFF,TGTGCCACCAGCAGAGTGCGGGGGGCCGGGGAAAAACTGTTTTTT
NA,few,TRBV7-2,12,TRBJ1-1,CASSLGGAEAFF,TGTGCCAGCAGCTTAGGCGGGGCTGAAGCTTTCTTT
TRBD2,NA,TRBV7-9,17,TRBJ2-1,CASSSWAWREGYNEQFF,TGTGCCAGCAGCTCCTGGGCGTGGCGGGAGGGGTACAATGAGCAGTTCTTC
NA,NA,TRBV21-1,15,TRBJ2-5,CASSTDGGVQETQYF,TGTGCCAGCAGCACGGACGGGGGGGTACAAGAGACCCAGTACTTC
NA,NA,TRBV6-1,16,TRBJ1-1,CASSELRGNLNTEAFF,TGTGCCAGCAGTGAATTACGCGGGAACCTGAACACTGAAGCTTTCTTT
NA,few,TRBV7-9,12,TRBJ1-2,CASSLVQPGYTF,TGTGCCAGCAGCTTGGTACAGCCCGGCTACACCTTC
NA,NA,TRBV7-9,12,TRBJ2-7,CASSLRVYEQYF,TGTGCCAGCAGCTTGCGAGTGTACGAGCAGTACTTC
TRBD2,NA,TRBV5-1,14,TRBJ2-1,CASSWTSGMYEQFF,TGCGCCAGCAGCTGGACTAGCGGGATGTATGAGCAGTTCTTC
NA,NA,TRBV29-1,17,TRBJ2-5,CSVVAIQDKFLQETQYF,TGCAGCGTTGTAGCAATTCAGGATAAATTCCTCCAAGAGACCCAGTACTTC
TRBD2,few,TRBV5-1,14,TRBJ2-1,CASSGGLADNEQFF,TGCGCCAGCAGCGGGGGACTAGCGGACAATGAGCAGTTCTTC
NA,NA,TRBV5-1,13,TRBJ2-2,CASSLVLTGELFF,TGCGCCAGCAGCTTGGTTTTAACCGGGGAGCTGTTTTTT
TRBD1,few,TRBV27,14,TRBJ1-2,CASTHRGRGGGYTF,TGTGCCAGCACCCACAGGGGGCGCGGAGGGGGCTACACCTTC
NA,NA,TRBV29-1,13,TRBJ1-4,CSVAGAIGEKLFF,TGCAGCGTTGCAGGGGCGATAGGAGAAAAACTGTTTTTT
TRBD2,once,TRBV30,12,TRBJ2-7,CAHIAGTYEQYF,TGTGCCCATATAGCGGGGACCTACGAGCAGTACTTC
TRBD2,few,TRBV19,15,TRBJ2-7,CASTTGPSGLYEQYF,TGTGCCAGTACCACAGGCCCTAGCGGTTTATACGAGCAGTACTTC
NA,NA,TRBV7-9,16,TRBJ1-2,CASSLAREQGIYGYTF,TGTGCCAGCAGCTTAGCGCGGGAGCAGGGGATCTATGGCTACACCTTC
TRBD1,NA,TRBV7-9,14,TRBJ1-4,CASSFGGQNEKLFF,TGTGCCAGCAGCTTCGGGGGACAGAATGAAAAACTGTTTTTT
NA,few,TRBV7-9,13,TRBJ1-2,CASSLGLTDGYTF,TGTGCCAGCAGCTTAGGTCTTACCGATGGCTACACCTTC
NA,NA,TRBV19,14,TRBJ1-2,CASSIGGGQYGYTF,TGTGCCAGTAGTATCGGGGGGGGCCAATATGGCTACACCTTC
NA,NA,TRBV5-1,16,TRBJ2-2,CASSGDWVANTGELFF,TGCGCCAGCAGCGGCGACTGGGTTGCGAACACCGGGGAGCTGTTTTTT
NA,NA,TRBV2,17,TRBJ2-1,CASTPNAPGASYNEQFF,TGTGCCAGCACTCCAAACGCGCCGGGAGCCTCCTACAATGAGCAGTTCTTC